The present T cell receptor (beta chain) was sequenced within a study of OX40 agonist ivuxolimab in advanced cancers. Study-level findings and limits: In the 0.1 to 3.0 mg/kg range, CD4+ and CD8+ blood T cells had expanded clonally by week 6.

Germline assignment: CDR1 SGHKS and CDR2 YYEKEE (reference sequence). Trimming removed 0 bases from V and 3 bases from J; junction bases left unmatched: 1. The CDR3 spans 15 residues. The assay was immunoSEQ multiplex PCR, and TCRdb's table has in-frame clones only and misses some. The table lists 45,000 to 70,000 clones, more than 70% of them singletons. As regards this clone: Its antigen is unidentified.

The specimen comprised CD4+ or CD8+ T cells sorted from blood, sampled in a trial of the OX40 agonist ivuxolimab. The V call is TRBV5-5, the J call TRBJ2-7; 12 bases are shared with TRBD2. This sequence originates from an adult with an advanced solid tumor such as melanoma, head and neck, liver or kidney cancer. This CDR3 is CASSLGTSGIYEQYF. CDR3 in DNA: TGTGCCAGCAGCTTGGGGACTAGCGGGATCTACGAGCAGTACTTC.